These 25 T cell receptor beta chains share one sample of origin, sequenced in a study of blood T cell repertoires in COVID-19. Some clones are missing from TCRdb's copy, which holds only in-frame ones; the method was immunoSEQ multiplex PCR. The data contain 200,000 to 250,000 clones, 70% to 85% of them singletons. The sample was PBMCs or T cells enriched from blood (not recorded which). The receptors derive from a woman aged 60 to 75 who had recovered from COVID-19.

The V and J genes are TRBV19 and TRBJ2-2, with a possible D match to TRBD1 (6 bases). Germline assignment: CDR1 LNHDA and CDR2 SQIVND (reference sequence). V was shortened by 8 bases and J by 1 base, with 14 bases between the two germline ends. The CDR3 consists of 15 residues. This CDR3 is CASRPGTLNTGELFF. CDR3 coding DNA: TGTGCCAGTCGCCCAGGGACATTGAACACCGGGGAGCTGTTTTTT.

The CDR3 sequence: CASSDGTPNSPLHF. The DNA of the CDR3 is TGTGCCAGCAGTGACGGGACACCTAATTCACCCCTCCACTTT. The chain links TRBV5-6 to TRBJ1-6, with D perhaps TRBD1 (6 bases). V was shortened by 5 bases and J by 6 bases, with 12 bases between the two germline ends. The CDR3 consists of 14 residues. Per germline, CDR1 SGHDT and CDR2 YYEEEE.

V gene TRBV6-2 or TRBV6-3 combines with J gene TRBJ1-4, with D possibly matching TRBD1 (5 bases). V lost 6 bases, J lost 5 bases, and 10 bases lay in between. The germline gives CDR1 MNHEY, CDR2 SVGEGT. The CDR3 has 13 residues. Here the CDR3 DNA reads TGTGCCAGCAGCCGTGACAGAAATGAAAAACTGTTTTTT. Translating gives CASSRDRNEKLFF.

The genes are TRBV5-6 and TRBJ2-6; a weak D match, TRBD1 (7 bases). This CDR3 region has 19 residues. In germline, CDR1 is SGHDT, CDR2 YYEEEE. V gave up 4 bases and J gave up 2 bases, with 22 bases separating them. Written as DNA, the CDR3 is TGTGCCAGCAGCCGAGCAGGGGGGATCGGTATTGCTGGGGCCAACGTCCTGACTTTC. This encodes CASSRAGGIGIAGANVLTF.

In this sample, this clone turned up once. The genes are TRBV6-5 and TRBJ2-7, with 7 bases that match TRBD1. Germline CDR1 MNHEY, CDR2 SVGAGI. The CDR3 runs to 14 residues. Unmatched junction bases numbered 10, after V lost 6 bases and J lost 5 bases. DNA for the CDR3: TGTGCCAGCAGGCCAGGGGGTATCATAGACGAGCAGTACTTC. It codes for CASRPGGIIDEQYF.

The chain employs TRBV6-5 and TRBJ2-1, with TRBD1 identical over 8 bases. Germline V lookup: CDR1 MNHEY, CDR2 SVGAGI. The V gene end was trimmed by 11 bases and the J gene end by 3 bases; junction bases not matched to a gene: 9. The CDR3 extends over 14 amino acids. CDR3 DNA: TGTGCCGGAGGACAGGGAATACTCTACAATGAGCAGTTCTTC. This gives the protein CAGGQGILYNEQFF.

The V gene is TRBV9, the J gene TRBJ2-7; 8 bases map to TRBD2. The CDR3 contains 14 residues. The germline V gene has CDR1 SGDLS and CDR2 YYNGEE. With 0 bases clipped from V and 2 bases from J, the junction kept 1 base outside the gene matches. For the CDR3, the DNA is TGTGCCAGCAGCGTAGGCGGGAGGCCCTACGAGCAGTACTTC. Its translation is CASSVGGRPYEQYF.

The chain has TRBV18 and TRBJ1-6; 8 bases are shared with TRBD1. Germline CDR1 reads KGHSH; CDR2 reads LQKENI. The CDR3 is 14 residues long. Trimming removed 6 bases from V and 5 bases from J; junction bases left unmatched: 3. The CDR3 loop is CASSRGQDNSPLHF. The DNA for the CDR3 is TGTGCCAGCTCCCGGGGACAGGATAATTCACCCCTCCACTTT. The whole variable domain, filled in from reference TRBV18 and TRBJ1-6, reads NAGVMQNPRHLVRRRGQEARLRCSPMKGHSHVYWYRQLPEEGLKFMVYLQKENIIDESGMPKERFSAEFPKEGPSILRIQQVVRGDSAAYFCASSRGQDNSPLHFGNGTRLTVT.

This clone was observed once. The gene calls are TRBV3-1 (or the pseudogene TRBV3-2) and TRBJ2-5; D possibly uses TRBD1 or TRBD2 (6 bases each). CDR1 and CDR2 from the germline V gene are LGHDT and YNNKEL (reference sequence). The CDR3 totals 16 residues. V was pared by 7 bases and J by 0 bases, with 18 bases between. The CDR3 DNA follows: TGTGCCAGCACCCAGGGGAGGAGGGCCAACCAAGAGACCCAGTACTTC. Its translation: CASTQGRRANQETQYF.

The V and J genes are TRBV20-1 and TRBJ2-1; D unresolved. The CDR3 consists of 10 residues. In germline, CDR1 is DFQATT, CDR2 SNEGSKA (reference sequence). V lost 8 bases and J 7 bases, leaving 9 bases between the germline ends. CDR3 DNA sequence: TGCAGTCTGTACCGGAATGAGCAGTTCTTC. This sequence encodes CSLYRNEQFF.

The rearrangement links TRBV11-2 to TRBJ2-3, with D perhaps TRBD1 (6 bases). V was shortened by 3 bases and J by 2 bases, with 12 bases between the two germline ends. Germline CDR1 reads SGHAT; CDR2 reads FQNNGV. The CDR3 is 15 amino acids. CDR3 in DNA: TGTGCCAGCAGCTTCTTACAGGGATACACAGATACGCAGTATTTT. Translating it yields CASSFLQGYTDTQYF.

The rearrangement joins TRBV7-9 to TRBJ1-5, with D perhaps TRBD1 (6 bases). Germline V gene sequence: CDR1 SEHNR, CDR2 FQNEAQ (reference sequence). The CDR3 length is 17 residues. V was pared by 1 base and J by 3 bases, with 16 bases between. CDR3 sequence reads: CASSLVLGAGSNQPQHF. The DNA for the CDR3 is TGTGCCAGCAGCTTAGTTTTGGGGGCAGGCTCCAATCAGCCCCAGCATTTT.

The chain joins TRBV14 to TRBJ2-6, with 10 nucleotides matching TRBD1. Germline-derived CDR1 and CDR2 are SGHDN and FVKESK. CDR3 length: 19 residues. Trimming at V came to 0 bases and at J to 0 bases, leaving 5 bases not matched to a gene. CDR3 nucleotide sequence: TGTGCCAGCAGCCAAGAGTCGGGACAGGGGAGCTCTGGGGCCAACGTCCTGACTTTC. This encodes CASSQESGQGSSGANVLTF.

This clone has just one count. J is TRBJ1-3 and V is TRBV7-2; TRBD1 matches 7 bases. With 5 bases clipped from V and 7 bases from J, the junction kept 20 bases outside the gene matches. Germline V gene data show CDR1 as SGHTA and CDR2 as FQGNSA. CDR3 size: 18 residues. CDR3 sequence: CASSRILTGTTVWNTIYF. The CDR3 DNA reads TGTGCCAGCAGCCGCATACTGACAGGGACGACCGTCTGGAACACCATATATTTT.

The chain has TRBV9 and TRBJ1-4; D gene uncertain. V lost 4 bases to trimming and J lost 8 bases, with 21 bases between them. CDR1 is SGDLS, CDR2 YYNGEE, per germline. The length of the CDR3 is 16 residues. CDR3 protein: CASSLGEGGYEEKLFF. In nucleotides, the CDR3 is TGTGCCAGCAGCCTTGGGGAGGGTGGATATGAAGAAAAACTGTTTTTT.

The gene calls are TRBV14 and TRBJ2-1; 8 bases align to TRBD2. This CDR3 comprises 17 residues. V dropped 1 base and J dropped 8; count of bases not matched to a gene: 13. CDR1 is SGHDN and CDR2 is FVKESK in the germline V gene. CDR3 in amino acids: CASSQVSTSGRGDEQFF. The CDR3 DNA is TGTGCCAGCAGCCAAGTCAGCACTAGCGGACGAGGGGATGAGCAGTTCTTC.

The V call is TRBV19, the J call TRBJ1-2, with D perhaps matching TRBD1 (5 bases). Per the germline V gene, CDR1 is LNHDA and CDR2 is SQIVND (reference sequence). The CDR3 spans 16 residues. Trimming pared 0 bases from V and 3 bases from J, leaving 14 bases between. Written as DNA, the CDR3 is TGTGCCAGTAGTATAGATCTCGGGGGAACCGACTATGGCTACACCTTC. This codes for CASSIDLGGTDYGYTF.

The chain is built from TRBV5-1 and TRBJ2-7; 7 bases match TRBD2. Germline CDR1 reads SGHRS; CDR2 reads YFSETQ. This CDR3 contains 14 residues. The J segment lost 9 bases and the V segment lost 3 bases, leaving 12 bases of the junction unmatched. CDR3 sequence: CASSSGGLLVGQYF. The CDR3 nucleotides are TGCGCCAGCAGCTCGGGGGGACTCCTAGTCGGGCAGTACTTC.

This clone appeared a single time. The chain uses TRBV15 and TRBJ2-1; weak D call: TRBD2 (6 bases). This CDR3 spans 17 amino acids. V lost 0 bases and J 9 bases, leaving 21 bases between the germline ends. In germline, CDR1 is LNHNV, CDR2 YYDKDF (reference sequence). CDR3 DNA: TGTGCCACCAGCAGAGAATCGATACCCGGCGGGGCCGGTGAGCAGTTCTTC. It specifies CATSRESIPGGAGEQFF.

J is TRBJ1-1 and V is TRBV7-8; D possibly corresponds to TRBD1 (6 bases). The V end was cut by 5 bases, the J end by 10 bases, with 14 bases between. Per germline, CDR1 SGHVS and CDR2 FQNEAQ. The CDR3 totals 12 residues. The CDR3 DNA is TGTGCCAGCAGCGACGGGACATTTCGAGCTTTCTTT. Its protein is CASSDGTFRAFF.

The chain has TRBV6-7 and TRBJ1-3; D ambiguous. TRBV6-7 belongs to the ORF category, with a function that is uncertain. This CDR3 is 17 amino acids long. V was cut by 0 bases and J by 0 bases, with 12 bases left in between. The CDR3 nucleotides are TGTGCCAGCAGTTACTCGCAGACACCGTACTCTGGAAACACCATATATTTT. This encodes CASSYSQTPYSGNTIYF.

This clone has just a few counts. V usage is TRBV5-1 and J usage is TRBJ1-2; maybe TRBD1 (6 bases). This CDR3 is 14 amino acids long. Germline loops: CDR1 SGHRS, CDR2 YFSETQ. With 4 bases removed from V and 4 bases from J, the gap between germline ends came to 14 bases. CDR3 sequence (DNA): TGCGCCAGCAGCGCCGGGGACACCCTCTATGGCTACACCTTC. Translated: CASSAGDTLYGYTF.

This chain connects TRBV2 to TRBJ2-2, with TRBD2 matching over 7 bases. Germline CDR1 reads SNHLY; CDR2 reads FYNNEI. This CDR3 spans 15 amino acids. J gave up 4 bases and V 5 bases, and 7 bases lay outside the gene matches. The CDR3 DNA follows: TGTGCCAGCAGTCCAAGGGACTACCCCACCGGGGAGCTGTTTTTT. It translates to CASSPRDYPTGELFF.

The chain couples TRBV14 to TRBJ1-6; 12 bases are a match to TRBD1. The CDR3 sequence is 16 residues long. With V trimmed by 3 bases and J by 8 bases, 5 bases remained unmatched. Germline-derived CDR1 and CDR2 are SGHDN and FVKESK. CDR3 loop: CASSHGTGGADSPLHF. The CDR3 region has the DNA TGTGCCAGCAGCCACGGGACAGGGGGCGCGGATTCACCCCTCCACTTT.

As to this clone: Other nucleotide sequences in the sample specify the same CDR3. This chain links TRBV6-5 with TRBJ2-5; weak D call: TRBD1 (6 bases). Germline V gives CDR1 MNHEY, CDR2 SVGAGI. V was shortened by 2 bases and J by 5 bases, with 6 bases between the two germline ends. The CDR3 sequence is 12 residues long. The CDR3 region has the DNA TGTGCCAGCAGTTACAGGGGGGAGACCCAGTACTTC. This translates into CASSYRGETQYF.